Listed here is a single T cell receptor (beta chain). Its antigen is unknown. This specimen belongs to a study of OX40 agonist ivuxolimab in advanced cancers. Across the whole study: Participants, 80% to 90% male, averaged roughly 60 years of age, ranging from roughly 20 to 79. Earlier treatment with anti-PD-1, anti-PD-L1 or anti-CTLA-4 was permitted, and 30% to 40% had received some.

Germline CDR1 SGDLS, CDR2 YYNGEE. V was cut by 4 bases and J by 6 bases, with 11 bases left in between. The CDR3 extends over 13 amino acids. Study-wide results and limits: Circulating CD4+ and CD8+ T cells showed clonal expansion by week 6 at 0.1 to 3.0 mg/kg.

Libraries were prepared by immunoSEQ multiplex PCR; TCRdb keeps only in-frame clonotypes and omits some of them. The table lists around 70,000 clones, around 83% of them singletons. Sequenced material: CD4+ or CD8+ T cells sorted from blood, taken in a trial of the OX40 agonist ivuxolimab. The V call is TRBV9, the J call TRBJ2-1; D is undetermined. This TCR was recovered from an adult with an advanced solid tumor such as melanoma, head and neck, liver or kidney cancer. The CDR3 protein is CASSPAQFNEQFF. DNA of the CDR3: TGTGCCAGCAGCCCAGCACAGTTCAATGAGCAGTTCTTC.